Each of the 15 T cell receptor beta chains below was sequenced from the same sample in a study of blood T cell repertoires in COVID-19. The table came from immunoSEQ multiplex PCR; TCRdb's copy has only in-frame clones and leaves some out. The table has some 200,000 clones, 70% to 90% seen once; the top ten hold around 1.5%. The sample comprised peripheral blood. The receptors come from a man aged 18 to 30 with active or convalescent COVID-19.

This chain links TRBV20-1 with TRBJ2-1; D unclear. V was shortened by 4 bases and J by 8 bases, with 9 bases between the two germline ends. This CDR3 comprises 11 residues. Germline loops: CDR1 DFQATT, CDR2 SNEGSKA (reference sequence). The CDR3 DNA sequence: TGCAGTGCTACAAGCGATGATGAGCAGTTCTTC. Its translation: CSATSDDEQFF.

The chain recombines TRBV20-1 with TRBJ1-1; D is unresolved. Germline V CDR1 and CDR2: DFQATT, SNEGSKA (reference sequence). With 5 bases removed from V and 0 bases from J, the gap between germline ends came to 4 bases. The CDR3 covers 11 residues. The CDR3 region has the DNA TGCAGTGCTCCCTTGAACACTGAAGCTTTCTTT. It encodes CSAPLNTEAFF.

The gene calls are TRBV7-8 and TRBJ1-3; D not resolved. CDR3 length: 13 amino acids. V lost 5 bases, J lost 2 bases, and 7 bases lay in between. Germline CDR1 SGHVS, CDR2 FQNEAQ. The CDR3 region has the DNA TGTGCCAGCAGCCCCCGGGCTGGAAACACCATATATTTT. Its protein is CASSPRAGNTIYF.

The table lists this clone with a few counts. This chain joins TRBV4-2 and TRBJ1-2; D uncertain. Trimming pared 0 bases from V and 4 bases from J, leaving 15 bases between. Looked up from germline, CDR1 is LGHNA and CDR2 is YNFKEQ. The CDR3 loop spans 16 amino acids. The CDR3 DNA reads as TGTGCCAGCAGCCAAGACAGTGTTCGTCAAAGCTATGGCTACACCTTC. Its translation is CASSQDSVRQSYGYTF.

CDR3 nucleotide sequence: TGTGCCACCGCACCTCGACGGGCGGGGGAGACCCAGTACTTC. It specifies CATAPRRAGETQYF. The chain employs TRBV15 and TRBJ2-5; D possibly corresponds to TRBD2 (6 bases). The CDR3 runs 14 residues. The germline V gene has CDR1 LNHNV and CDR2 YYDKDF (reference sequence). Trimming stripped 8 bases from V and 5 bases from J, with 18 bases between.

J is TRBJ2-5 and V is TRBV12-5, with D hard to call. Trimming left V 4 bases short and J 4 bases short, with 7 bases between. CDR1 LGHNT and CDR2 FRNRAP come from the germline V gene. This CDR3 is built from 12 residues. The CDR3 DNA reads as TGTGCTAGTGGTTCTACGGGAGAGACCCAGTACTTC. This sequence encodes CASGSTGETQYF.

This clone has a handful of counts. CDR3 in amino acids: CASSEYIQWQAGDGYTF. CDR3 sequence (DNA): TGTGCCAGCAGTGAATATATTCAATGGCAGGCCGGCGATGGCTACACCTTC. This chain joins TRBV25-1 and TRBJ1-2; no definite D call. CDR3 length: 17 residues. The V gene lost 0 bases and the J gene lost 6 bases, with 20 bases spanning the gap. In germline, CDR1 is MGHDK, CDR2 SYGVNS.

The V and J genes are TRBV6-6 and TRBJ2-7; 9 bases align to TRBD2. The CDR3 sequence is 16 residues long. V was pared by 0 bases and J by 3 bases, with 6 bases of the junction left unmatched. The germline V gene has CDR1 MNHNY and CDR2 SVGAGI (reference sequence). The CDR3 region has the DNA TGTGCCAGCAGTTACTCAGTCCGCGGGAGGGTCTACGAGCAGTACTTC. It is translated as CASSYSVRGRVYEQYF.

This clone was picked up one time. The V gene is TRBV27, the J gene TRBJ2-7, with 7 bases fitting TRBD1. J lost 3 bases, V lost 4 bases, and 9 bases had no gene match. CDR3 size: 15 residues. Germline CDR1 reads MNHEY; CDR2 reads SMNVEV (reference sequence). The CDR3 DNA sequence: TGTGCCAGCAGTTCGCCGGGACAGTACGTCTACGAGCAGTACTTC. As protein: CASSSPGQYVYEQYF.

V and J are TRBV19 and TRBJ2-1, with a weak D call TRBD2 (5 bases). V was cut by 5 bases and J by 4 bases, with 12 bases left in between. Germline V CDR1 and CDR2: LNHDA, SQIVND (reference sequence). The CDR3 contains 14 residues. DNA for the CDR3: TGTGCCAGTAGTCTGGGAGAGAGATACAATGAGCAGTTCTTC. Its protein is CASSLGERYNEQFF.

V gene TRBV7-5 combines with J gene TRBJ2-7; no check of the table's D call, TRBD1, against the DNA was made. TRBV7-5 corresponds to a pseudogene. The CDR3 covers 17 residues. This chain's CDR3 is CVRSLFPAGISSYEQYF. CDR3 bases: TGTGTCAGAAGCTTATTCCCGGCAGGAATCTCCTCCTACGAGCAGTACTTC.

This rearrangement joins TRBV27 to TRBJ2-1, with 11 positions matching TRBD2. Germline V gene lookup returns CDR1 MNHEY and CDR2 SMNVEV (reference sequence). J lost 9 bases, V lost 2 bases, and 3 bases had no gene match. The CDR3 sequence is 14 residues long. The DNA of the CDR3 is TGTGCCAGCAGTTTAGCTAGCGGGAGGATTGAGCAGTTCTTC. It encodes CASSLASGRIEQFF.

This chain links TRBV6-5 with TRBJ1-4; perhaps TRBD1 as D (6 bases). Between the trimmed V and J ends, which lost 6 bases and 5 bases, there was a span of 13 bases. Germline assignment: CDR1 MNHEY and CDR2 SVGAGI. The CDR3 covers 14 residues. DNA for the CDR3: TGTGCCAGCAGCCCGGACAGACGGAATGAAAAACTGTTTTTT. Translating it yields CASSPDRRNEKLFF.

The chain combines TRBV18 with TRBJ2-3, with D tentatively TRBD2 (6 bases). This CDR3 has 14 residues. Looked up from germline, CDR1 is KGHSH and CDR2 is LQKENI. The V and J ends lost 4 bases and 0 bases respectively, with 8 bases between them. CDR3 sequence: CASSHGTSTDTQYF. Written as DNA, the CDR3 is TGTGCCAGCTCACACGGGACTAGCACAGATACGCAGTATTTT.

CDR3 sequence (DNA): TGTGCCAGCAACCCTAGCGGGAGCTCCTACAATGAGCAGTTCTTC. Protein: CASNPSGSSYNEQFF. The rearrangement joins TRBV5-4 to TRBJ2-1, with 10 bases lining up with TRBD2. Trimming at V came to 6 bases and at J to 0 bases, leaving 3 bases not matched to a gene. This CDR3 comprises 15 residues. The germline V gene has CDR1 SGHNT and CDR2 YYREEE (reference sequence).